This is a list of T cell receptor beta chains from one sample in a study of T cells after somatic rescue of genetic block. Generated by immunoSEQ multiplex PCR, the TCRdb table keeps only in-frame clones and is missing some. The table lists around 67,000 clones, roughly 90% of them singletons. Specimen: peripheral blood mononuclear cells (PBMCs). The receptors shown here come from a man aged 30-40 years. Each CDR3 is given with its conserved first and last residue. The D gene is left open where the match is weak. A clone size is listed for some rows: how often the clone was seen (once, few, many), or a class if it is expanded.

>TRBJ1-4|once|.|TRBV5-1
TGCGCCAGCAGCGCGGATGGATACTGGGCTGAAAAACTGTTTTTT
CASSADGYWAEKLFF
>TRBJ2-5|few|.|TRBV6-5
TGTGCCAGCAGTTCTATAGACTGGGGGCGAGAGACCCAGTACTTC
CASSSIDWGRETQYF
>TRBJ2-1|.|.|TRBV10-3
TGTGCCATCAGTGCCACGGGTCATCGATTGGACAATGAGCAGTTCTTC
CAISATGHRLDNEQFF
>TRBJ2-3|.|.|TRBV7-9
TGTGCCAGCAGCTTAGGCAGAGGACCGCGGATCACAGATACGCAGTATTTT
CASSLGRGPRITDTQYF
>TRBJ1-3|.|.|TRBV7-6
TGTGCCAGCAGCTCACGCGGTATGCTCCCTCGCTCTGGAAACACCATATATTTT
CASSSRGMLPRSGNTIYF
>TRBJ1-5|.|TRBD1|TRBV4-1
TGCGCCAGCAGCCAGGCCAGGACAGGGAATGTCCAGCCCCAGCATTTT
CASSQARTGNVQPQHF
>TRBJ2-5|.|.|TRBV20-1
TGCAGTGCTAAAAGCAGTACCCAGTACTTC
CSAKSSTQYF
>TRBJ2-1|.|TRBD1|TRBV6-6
TGTGCCAGCAGAGGACAGGCCTACAATGAGCAGTTCTTC
CASRGQAYNEQFF
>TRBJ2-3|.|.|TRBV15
TGTGCCACCAGCAGAGGACAGACCAGCACAGATACGCAGTATTTT
CATSRGQTSTDTQYF
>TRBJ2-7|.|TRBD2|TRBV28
TGTGCCAGCAGTCGCGGGAGGTTGGGAACAGACACCAAACCCTACGAGCAGTACTTC
CASSRGRLGTDTKPYEQYF
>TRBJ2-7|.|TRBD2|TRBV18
TGTGCCAGCTCACCATACACCCCTAGCGGTCAAACCTACGAGCAGTACTTC
CASSPYTPSGQTYEQYF
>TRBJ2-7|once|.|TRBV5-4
TGTGCCAGCAGCTTGTCACGGGGAGCCTACGAGCAGTACTTC
CASSLSRGAYEQYF
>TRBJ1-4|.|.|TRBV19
TGTGCCAGTAGCCGAGATGATGCAACTAATGAAAAACTGTTTTTT
CASSRDDATNEKLFF
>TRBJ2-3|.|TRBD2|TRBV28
TGTGCCAGCGGGCGGGAGGTGACAGATACGCAGTATTTT
CASGREVTDTQYF
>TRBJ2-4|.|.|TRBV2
TGTGCCAGCAGTGAACGTGAAGGGGGAAACATTCAGTACTTC
CASSEREGGNIQYF
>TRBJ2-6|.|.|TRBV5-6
TGTGCCAGCACTACTTACAATAGTCAAAGTCGGGCCAACGTCCTGACTTTC
CASTTYNSQSRANVLTF
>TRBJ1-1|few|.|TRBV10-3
TGTGCCTCCAGCGTGGGGGGTAGGGGCGGTTTCTTT
CASSVGGRGGFF
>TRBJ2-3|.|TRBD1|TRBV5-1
TGCGCCAGCAGCTTAATGGAAACGGGACAGTCGGATACGCAGTATTTT
CASSLMETGQSDTQYF
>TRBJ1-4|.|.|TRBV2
TGTGCCAGCAGTGATGTGGGGGGGCCACGGCGTAATGAAAAACTGTTTTTT
CASSDVGGPRRNEKLFF
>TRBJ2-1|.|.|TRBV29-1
TGCAGCGTTGGGGGGACCCTGAACGAGCAGTTCTTC
CSVGGTLNEQFF
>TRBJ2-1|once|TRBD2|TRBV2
TGTGCCAGCAGTGAAAATGGCGGGGGGGCGGTTAATGAGCAGTTCTTC
CASSENGGGAVNEQFF
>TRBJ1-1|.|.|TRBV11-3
TGTGCCAGCAGCTTGGATAGGAACACTGAAGCTTTCTTT
CASSLDRNTEAFF
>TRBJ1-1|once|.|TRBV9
TGTGCCAGCAGCGGTTGGGACGACACTGAAGCTTTCTTT
CASSGWDDTEAFF
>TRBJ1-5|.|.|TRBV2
TGTGCCAGCAAATTCGGGACGGCTAATCAGCCCCAGCATTTT
CASKFGTANQPQHF
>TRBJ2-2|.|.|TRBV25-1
TGTGCCAGCAGTGAAGTACGGGGGCCGAACACCGGGGAGCTGTTTTTT
CASSEVRGPNTGELFF
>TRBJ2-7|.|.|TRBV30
TGTGCCTGGAGTGTATCGGGCAGGAGCTCCTACGAGCAGTACTTC
CAWSVSGRSSYEQYF
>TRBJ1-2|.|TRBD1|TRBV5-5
TGTGCCAGCAGCTTAACGCAGGGGGCGGGAGGCTACACCTTC
CASSLTQGAGGYTF
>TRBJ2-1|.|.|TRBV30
TGTGCCTGGAGCGCAACGGCGCATGAGCAGTTCTTC
CAWSATAHEQFF
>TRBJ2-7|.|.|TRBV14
TGTGCCAGCAGCCTCATATCGGCTACAGAGCAGTACTTC
CASSLISATEQYF
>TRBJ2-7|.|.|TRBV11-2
TGTGCCAGCAGCTCAACCGGGAGTCCCTACGAGCAGTACTTC
CASSSTGSPYEQYF
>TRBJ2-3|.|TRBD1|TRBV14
TGTGCCAGCAGCCTAAACAGGGGGTACACAGATACGCAGTATTTT
CASSLNRGYTDTQYF
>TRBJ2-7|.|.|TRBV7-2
TGTGCCAGCAGCTTAACTTCTGGGTTCTACGAGCAGTACTTC
CASSLTSGFYEQYF
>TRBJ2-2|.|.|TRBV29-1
TGCAGCTTCGGGGGGAACACCGGGGAGCTGTTTTTT
CSFGGNTGELFF
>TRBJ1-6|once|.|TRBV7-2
TGTGCCAGCAGCTTCGACAGCGCCTCACCCCTCCACTTT
CASSFDSASPLHF
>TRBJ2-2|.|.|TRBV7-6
TGTGCCAGCCAGACGGGGGCACCGAACACCGGGGAGCTGTTTTTT
CASQTGAPNTGELFF
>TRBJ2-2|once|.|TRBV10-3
TGTGCCATCAGTGACCCAATAAGCGGACCGAACACCGGGGAGCTGTTTTTT
CAISDPISGPNTGELFF
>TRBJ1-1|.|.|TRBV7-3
TGTGCCAGCAGCAAGACAGGGAACACTGAAGCTTTCTTT
CASSKTGNTEAFF
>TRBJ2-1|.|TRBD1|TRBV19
TGTGCCAGTAGTATAATGACAGGGGGCAATGAGCAGTTCTTC
CASSIMTGGNEQFF
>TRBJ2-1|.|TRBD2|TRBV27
TGTGCCAGCGGGCTACTAGCGGGGGTTTTAGGCAATGAGCAGTTCTTC
CASGLLAGVLGNEQFF
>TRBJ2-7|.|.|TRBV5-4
TGTGCCAGCAGGGGGGCCGTACCCTACGAGCAGTACTTC
CASRGAVPYEQYF
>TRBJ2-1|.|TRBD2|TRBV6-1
TGTGCCACCGCGACCGGCGGGGGATTCAATGAGCAGTTCTTC
CATATGGGFNEQFF
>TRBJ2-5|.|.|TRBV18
TGTGCCAGCTCAGGGTCCGACGGGGAGACCCAGTACTTC
CASSGSDGETQYF
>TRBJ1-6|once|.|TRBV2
TGTGCCAGCAAGGATAATTCACCCCTCCACTTT
CASKDNSPLHF
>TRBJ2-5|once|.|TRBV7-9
TGTGCCAGCAGCTTAGGTGCCCTAGCTAGGGAGACCCAGTACTTC
CASSLGALARETQYF
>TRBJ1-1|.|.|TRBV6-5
TGTGCCAGCATTCCCAGGGGGAACACTGAAGCTTTCTTT
CASIPRGNTEAFF